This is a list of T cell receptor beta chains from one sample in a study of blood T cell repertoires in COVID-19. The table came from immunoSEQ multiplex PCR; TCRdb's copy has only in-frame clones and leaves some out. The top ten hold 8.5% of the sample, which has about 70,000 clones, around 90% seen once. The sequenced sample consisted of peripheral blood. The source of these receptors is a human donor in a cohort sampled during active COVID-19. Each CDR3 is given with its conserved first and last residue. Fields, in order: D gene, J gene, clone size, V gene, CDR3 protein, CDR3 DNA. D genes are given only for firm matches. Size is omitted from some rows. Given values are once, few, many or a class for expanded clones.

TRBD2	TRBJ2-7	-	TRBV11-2	CASSLRAGGSGEQYF	TGTGCCAGCAGCTTACGTGCCGGGGGGAGTGGCGAGCAGTACTTC
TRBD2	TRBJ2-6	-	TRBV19	CASSTREGSSGANVLTF	TGTGCCAGTAGCACAAGGGAGGGGAGCTCTGGGGCCAACGTCCTGACTTTC
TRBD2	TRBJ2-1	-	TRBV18	CASSPTAGGINEQFF	TGTGCCAGCTCACCAACAGCGGGGGGTATCAATGAGCAGTTCTTC
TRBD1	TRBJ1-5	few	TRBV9	CASSVAGGSQPQHF	TGTGCCAGCAGCGTAGCAGGGGGCAGTCAGCCCCAGCATTTT
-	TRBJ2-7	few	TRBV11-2	CASSLFGGSSYEQYF	TGTGCCAGCAGCCTCTTTGGGGGGAGCTCCTACGAGCAGTACTTC
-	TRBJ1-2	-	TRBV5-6	CASSLTWTYGYTF	TGTGCCAGCAGCTTGACTTGGACTTATGGCTACACCTTC
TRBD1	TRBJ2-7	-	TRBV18	CASSQRQGSGNEQYF	TGTGCCAGCTCACAGAGACAGGGAAGTGGAAACGAGCAGTACTTC
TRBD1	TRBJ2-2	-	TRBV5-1	CASSFRTGGVTGELFF	TGCGCCAGCAGCTTCCGGACAGGGGGTGTTACCGGGGAGCTGTTTTTT
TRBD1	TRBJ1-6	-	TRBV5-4	CASSERDRRGNSPLHF	TGTGCCAGCAGCGAACGGGACAGGAGGGGTAATTCACCCCTCCACTTT
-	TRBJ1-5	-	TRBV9	CASSPWGESNQPQHF	TGTGCCAGCAGCCCCTGGGGGGAGAGCAATCAGCCCCAGCATTTT
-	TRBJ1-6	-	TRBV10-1	CALIRRSSPLHF	TGCGCCCTCATCCGGAGAAGTTCACCCCTCCACTTT
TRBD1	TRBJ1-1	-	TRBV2	CATLVTGTGGTEAFF	TGTGCCACACTGGTGACCGGGACAGGGGGCACTGAAGCTTTCTTT
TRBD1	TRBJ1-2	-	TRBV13	CASSYGQGGHLGYTF	TGTGCCAGCAGCTACGGACAGGGGGGGCACCTGGGCTACACCTTC
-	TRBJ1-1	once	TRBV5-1	CASSLSQVNTEAFF	TGCGCCAGCAGCTTGAGTCAGGTGAACACTGAAGCTTTCTTT
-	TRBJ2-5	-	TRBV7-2	CASSFGPEETQYF	TGTGCCAGCAGCTTTGGGCCTGAAGAGACCCAGTACTTC
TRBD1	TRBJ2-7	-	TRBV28	CASSLVRTGSTYEQYF	TGTGCCAGCAGTTTGGTGAGGACAGGCAGTACCTACGAGCAGTACTTC
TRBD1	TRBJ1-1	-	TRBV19	CASAIPSGQGARGEAFF	TGTGCCAGCGCTATCCCTTCGGGACAGGGGGCTCGCGGTGAAGCTTTCTTT
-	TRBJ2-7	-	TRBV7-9	CASSQSGGSVHEQYF	TGTGCCAGCAGCCAGTCAGGGGGGTCTGTGCACGAGCAGTACTTC
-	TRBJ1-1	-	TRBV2	CASKEQNTEAFF	TGTGCCAGCAAGGAGCAGAACACTGAAGCTTTCTTT
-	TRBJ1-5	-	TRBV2	CASSTSRQERRNQPQHF	TGTGCCAGCAGTACTTCCCGACAGGAGAGACGGAATCAGCCCCAGCATTTT
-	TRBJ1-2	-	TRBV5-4	CASSLESYGYTF	TGTGCCAGCAGCTTGGAGAGTTATGGCTACACCTTC